This TCR beta chain was retrieved from a study of T-cell reconstitution after alpha-beta-depleted transplantation in children. The CDR3 is 17 amino acids. Germline CDR1 and CDR2: LGHDT and YNNKEL (reference sequence). J lost 1 base, V lost 2 bases, and 6 bases had no gene match. Preparing the TCRbeta library involved the use of unique molecular identifiers. One entry per CDR3 protein results from TCRdb running MiXCR on the PCR reads. The sample comprises 300,000 to 400,000 distinct CDR3 sequences, 15% to 20% of which are singletons, and around 43% rests with the top ten. The receptor comes from a male patient aged 2 to 9 who had a stem cell transplant for acute lymphoblastic leukemia, so the T cells may come from the graft donor. The sample consisted of PBMCs, mostly from graft donor cells, taken 360 days after TCRalphabeta/CD19-depleted stem cell transplant. This chain connects TRBV3-1 to TRBJ2-2; 8 nucleotides line up with TRBD2. CDR3 region: CASSQPPSGLNTGELFF. Written as DNA, the CDR3 is TGTGCCAGCAGCCAACCACCTAGCGGGTTGAACACCGGGGAGCTGTTTTTT. The full variable domain, completed using reference TRBV3-1 and TRBJ2-2, is DTAVSQTPKYLVTQMGNDKSIKCEQNLGHDTMYWYKQDSKKFLKIMFSYNNKELIINETVPNRFSPKSPDKAHLNLHINSLELGDSAVYFCASSQPPSGLNTGELFFGEGSRLTVL.